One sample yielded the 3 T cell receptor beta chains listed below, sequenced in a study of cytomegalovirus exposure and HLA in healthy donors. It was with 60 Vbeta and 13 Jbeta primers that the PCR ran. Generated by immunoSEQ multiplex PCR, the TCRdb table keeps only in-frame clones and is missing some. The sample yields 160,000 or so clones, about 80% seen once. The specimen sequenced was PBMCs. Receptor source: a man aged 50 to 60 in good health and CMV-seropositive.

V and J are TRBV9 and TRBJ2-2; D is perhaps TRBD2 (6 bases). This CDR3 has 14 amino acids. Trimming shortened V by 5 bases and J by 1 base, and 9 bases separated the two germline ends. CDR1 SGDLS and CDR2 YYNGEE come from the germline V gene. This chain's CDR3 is CASRGGGNTGELFF. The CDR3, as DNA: TGTGCCAGCAGGGGGGGTGGGAACACCGGGGAGCTGTTTTTT.

The CDR3, as DNA: TGTGCCAGCAGTCCGCCGGGAGGAAAAGCTTTCTTT. Protein product: CASSPPGGKAFF. The chain recombines TRBV27 with TRBJ1-1; D gene unclear. The CDR3 spans 12 residues. Germline V lookup: CDR1 MNHEY, CDR2 SMNVEV (reference sequence). The V and J ends lost 5 bases and 9 bases respectively, with 13 bases between them.

The CDR3 DNA sequence: TGCGCCAGCAGTGCAATTAGCGGGGGGGCCGCAGATACGCAGTATTTT. It codes for CASSAISGGAADTQYF. V and J are TRBV10-2 and TRBJ2-3; 11 bases map to TRBD2. Germline CDR1 and CDR2: WSHSY and SAAADI. CDR3 length equals 16 residues. V trimming: 4 bases; J trimming: 4 bases; junction bases outside the gene matches: 7.